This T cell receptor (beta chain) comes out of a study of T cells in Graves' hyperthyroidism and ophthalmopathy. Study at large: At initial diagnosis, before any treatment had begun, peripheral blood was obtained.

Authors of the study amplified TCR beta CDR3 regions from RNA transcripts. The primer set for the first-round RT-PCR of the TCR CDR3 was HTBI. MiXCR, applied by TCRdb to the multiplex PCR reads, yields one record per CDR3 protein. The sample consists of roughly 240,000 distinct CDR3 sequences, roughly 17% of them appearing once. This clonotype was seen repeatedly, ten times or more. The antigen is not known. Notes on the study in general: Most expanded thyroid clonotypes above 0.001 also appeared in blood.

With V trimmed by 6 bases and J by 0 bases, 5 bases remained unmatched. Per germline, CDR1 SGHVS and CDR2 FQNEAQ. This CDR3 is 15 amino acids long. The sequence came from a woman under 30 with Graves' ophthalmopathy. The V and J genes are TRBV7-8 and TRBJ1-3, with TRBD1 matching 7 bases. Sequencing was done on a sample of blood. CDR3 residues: CASSYDRVSGNTIYF. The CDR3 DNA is TGTGCCAGCAGTTACGACAGGGTCTCTGGAAACACCATATATTTT.